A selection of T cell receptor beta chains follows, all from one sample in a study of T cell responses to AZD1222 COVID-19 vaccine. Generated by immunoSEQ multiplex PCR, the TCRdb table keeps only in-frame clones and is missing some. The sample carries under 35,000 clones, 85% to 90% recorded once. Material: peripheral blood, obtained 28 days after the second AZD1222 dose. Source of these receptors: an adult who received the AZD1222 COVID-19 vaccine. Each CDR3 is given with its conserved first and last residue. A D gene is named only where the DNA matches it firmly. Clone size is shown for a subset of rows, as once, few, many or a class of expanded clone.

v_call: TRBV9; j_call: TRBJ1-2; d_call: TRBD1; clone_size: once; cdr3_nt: TGTGCCAGCACCGAGGGGGCCGGGGATGGCTACACCTTC; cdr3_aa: CASTEGAGDGYTF
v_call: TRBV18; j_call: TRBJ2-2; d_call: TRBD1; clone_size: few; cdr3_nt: TGTGCCAGCTCACCTCCCGGGACAGCGAACACCGGGGAGCTGTTTTTT; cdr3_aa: CASSPPGTANTGELFF
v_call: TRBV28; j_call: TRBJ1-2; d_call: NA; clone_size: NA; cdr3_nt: TGTGCCAGCAGTTCAGGGAACTATGGCTACACCTTC; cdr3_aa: CASSSGNYGYTF
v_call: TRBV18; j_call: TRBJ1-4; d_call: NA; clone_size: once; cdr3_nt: TGTGCCAGCTCATCATACAGATTCTCAACTAATGAAAAACTGTTTTTT; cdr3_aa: CASSSYRFSTNEKLFF
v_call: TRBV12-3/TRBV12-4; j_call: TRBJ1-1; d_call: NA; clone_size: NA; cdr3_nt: TGTGCCAGCAGTGGGCCGGGAACTGAAGCTTTCTTT; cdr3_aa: CASSGPGTEAFF
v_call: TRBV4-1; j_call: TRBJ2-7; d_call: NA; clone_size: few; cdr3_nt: TGCGCCAGCAGCCAAGATACCTGGGCACCCTACGAGCAGTACTTC; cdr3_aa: CASSQDTWAPYEQYF
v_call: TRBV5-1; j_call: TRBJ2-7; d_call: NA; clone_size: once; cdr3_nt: TGCGCCAGCAGCGAGGGGGGGTTTTCCTACGAGCAGTACTTC; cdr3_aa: CASSEGGFSYEQYF
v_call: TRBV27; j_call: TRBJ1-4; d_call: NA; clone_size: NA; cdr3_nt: TGTGCCAGCAGACTCAGATCGACTTCCTGGGGGGAAAAACTGTTTTTT; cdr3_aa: CASRLRSTSWGEKLFF
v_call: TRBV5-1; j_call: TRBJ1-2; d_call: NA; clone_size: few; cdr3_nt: TGCGCCAGCAGCTTGGCCGGGCAGGACTATGGCTACACCTTC; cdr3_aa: CASSLAGQDYGYTF
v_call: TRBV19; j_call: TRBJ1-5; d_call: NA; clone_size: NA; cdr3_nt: TGTGCCAGTAGTCCGGGGGGGGGCTTGCAGCCCCAGCATTTT; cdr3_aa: CASSPGGGLQPQHF
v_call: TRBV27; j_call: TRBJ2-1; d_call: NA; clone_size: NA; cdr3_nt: TGTGCCAGCTCCCAGAGCTCAGTCTACAATGAGCAGTTCTTC; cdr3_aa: CASSQSSVYNEQFF
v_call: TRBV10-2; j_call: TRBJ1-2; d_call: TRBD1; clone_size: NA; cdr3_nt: TGCGCCAGCAGTACGACAGGGGGCTATGGCTACACCTTC; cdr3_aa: CASSTTGGYGYTF
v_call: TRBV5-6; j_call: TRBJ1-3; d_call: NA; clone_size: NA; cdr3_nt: TGTGCCAGCAGGAGTACAGGGTCGGACACCATATATTTT; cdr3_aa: CASRSTGSDTIYF
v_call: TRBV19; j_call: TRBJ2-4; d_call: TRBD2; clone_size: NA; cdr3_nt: TGTGCCAGTAGTACAGTAGCGGGAGGGTACAGTGACATTCAGTACTTC; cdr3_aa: CASSTVAGGYSDIQYF
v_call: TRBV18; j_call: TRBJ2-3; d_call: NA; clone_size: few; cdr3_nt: TGTGCCAGCTCACCCGGGGAAGATACGCAGTATTTT; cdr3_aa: CASSPGEDTQYF
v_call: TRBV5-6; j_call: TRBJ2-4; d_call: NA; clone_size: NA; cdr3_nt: TGTGCCAGCAGCCCCATCGGGGTGGCCAAAAACATTCAGTACTTC; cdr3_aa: CASSPIGVAKNIQYF
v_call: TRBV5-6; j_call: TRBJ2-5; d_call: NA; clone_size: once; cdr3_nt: TGTGCCAGCAGCTTGGCAGGTAGCGCCCCCCAAGAGACCCAGTACTTC; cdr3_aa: CASSLAGSAPQETQYF
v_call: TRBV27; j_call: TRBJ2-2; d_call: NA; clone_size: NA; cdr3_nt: TGTGCCAGCAGTTTCCAGCCTAACACCGGGGAGCTGTTTTTT; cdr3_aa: CASSFQPNTGELFF
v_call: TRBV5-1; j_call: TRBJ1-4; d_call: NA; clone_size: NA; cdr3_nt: TGCGCCAGCAGCCCCACCTCAACTAATGAAAAACTGTTTTTT; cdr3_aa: CASSPTSTNEKLFF